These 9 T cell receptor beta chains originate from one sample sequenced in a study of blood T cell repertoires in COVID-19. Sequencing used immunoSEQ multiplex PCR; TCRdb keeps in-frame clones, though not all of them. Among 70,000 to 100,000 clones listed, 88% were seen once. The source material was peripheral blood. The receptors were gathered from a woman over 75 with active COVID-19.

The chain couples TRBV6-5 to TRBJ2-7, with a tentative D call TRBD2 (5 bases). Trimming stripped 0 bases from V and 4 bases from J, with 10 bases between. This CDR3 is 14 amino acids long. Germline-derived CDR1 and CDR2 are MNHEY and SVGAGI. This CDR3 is CASSYSGSTYEQYF. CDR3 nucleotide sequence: TGTGCCAGCAGTTACTCGGGGAGTACTTACGAGCAGTACTTC.

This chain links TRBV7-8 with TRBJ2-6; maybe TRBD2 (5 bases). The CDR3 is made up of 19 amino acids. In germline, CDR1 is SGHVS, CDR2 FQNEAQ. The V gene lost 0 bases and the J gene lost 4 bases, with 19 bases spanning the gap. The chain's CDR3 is CASSLAGGVIRRGANVLTF. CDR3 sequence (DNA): TGTGCCAGCAGCTTAGCCGGTGGGGTAATCCGGAGGGGGGCCAACGTCCTGACTTTC.

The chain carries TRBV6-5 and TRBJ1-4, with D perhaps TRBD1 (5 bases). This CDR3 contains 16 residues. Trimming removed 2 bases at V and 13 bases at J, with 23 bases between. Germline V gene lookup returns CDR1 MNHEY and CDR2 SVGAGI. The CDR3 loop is CASSYGRAGGLYILFF. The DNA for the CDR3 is TGTGCCAGCAGTTACGGAAGGGCGGGGGGTTTGTATATACTGTTTTTT.

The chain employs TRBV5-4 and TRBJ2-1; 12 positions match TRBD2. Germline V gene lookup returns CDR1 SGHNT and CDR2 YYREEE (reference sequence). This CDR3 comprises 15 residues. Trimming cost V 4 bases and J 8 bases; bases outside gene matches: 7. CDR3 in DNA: TGTGCCAGCAGCCTGACTAGCGGGAGTGTCCATGAGCAGTTCTTC. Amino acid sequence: CASSLTSGSVHEQFF.

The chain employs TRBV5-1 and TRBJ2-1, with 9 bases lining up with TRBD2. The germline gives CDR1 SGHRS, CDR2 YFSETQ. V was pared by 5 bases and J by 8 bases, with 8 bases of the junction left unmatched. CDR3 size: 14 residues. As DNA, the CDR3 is TGCGCCAGCAGGGTTTTAGCGGGAGACTATGAGCAGTTCTTC. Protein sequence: CASRVLAGDYEQFF.

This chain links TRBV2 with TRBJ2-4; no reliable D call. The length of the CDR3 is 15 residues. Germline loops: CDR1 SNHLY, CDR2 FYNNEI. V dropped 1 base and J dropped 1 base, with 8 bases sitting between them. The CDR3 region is CASSEGKAAKNIQYF. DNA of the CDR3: TGTGCCAGCAGTGAAGGGAAAGCGGCCAAAAACATTCAGTACTTC.

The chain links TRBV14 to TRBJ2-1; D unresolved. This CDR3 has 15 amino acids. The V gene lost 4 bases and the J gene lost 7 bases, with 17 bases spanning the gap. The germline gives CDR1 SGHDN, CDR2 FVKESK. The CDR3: CASSPIARPWNEQFF. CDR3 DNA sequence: TGTGCCAGCAGCCCGATAGCTAGACCGTGGAATGAGCAGTTCTTC.

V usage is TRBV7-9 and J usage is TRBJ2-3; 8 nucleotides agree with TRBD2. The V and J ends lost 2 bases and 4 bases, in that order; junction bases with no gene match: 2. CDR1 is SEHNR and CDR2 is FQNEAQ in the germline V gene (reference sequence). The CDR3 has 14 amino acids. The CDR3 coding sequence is TGTGCCAGCAGCTTACAAGCGGGAGCAGATACGCAGTATTTT. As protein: CASSLQAGADTQYF.

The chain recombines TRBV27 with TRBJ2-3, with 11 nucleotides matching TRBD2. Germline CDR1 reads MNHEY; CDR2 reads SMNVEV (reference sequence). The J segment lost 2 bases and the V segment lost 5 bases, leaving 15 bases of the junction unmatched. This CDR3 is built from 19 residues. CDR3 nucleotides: TGTGCCAGCAGTCCGGGACTAGCGGTTCTAGCCGGGGACACAGATACGCAGTATTTT. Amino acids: CASSPGLAVLAGDTDTQYF.